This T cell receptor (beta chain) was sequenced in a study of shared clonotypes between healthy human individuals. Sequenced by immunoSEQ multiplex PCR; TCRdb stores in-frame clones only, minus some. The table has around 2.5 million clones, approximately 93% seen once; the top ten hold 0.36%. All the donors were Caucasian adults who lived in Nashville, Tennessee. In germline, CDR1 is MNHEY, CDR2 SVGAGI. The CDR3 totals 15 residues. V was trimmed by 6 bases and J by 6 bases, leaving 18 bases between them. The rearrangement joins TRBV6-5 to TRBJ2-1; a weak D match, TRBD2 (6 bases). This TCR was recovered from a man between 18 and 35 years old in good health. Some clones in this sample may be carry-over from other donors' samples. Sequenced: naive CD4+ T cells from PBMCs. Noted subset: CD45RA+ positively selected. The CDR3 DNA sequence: TGTGCCAGCAGGCCGGGACTCCGAACCGGCAATGAGCAGTTCTTC. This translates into CASRPGLRTGNEQFF.